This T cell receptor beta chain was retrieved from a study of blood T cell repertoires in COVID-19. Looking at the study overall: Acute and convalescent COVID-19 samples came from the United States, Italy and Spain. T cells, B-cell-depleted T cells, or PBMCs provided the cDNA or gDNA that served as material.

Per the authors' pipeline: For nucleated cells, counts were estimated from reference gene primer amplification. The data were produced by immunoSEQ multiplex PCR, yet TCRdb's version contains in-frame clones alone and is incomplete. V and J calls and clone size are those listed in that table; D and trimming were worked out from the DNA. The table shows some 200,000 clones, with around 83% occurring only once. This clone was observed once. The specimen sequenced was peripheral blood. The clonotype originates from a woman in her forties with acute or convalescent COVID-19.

The CDR3 protein is CASSPGGAETQYF. CDR3 DNA: TGTGCCAGCAGTCCAGGGGGCGCAGAGACCCAGTACTTC. This rearrangement joins TRBV28 to TRBJ2-5, with 8 positions matching TRBD1. Germline CDR1 and CDR2: MDHEN and SYDVKM. The CDR3 sequence is 13 residues long. With 5 bases clipped from V and 4 bases from J, the junction kept 3 bases outside the gene matches. The full variable domain, in which reference TRBV28 and TRBJ2-5 provide the parts outside the CDR3, is DVKVTQSSRYLVKRTGEKVFLECVQDMDHENMFWYRQDPGLGLRLIYFSYDVKMKEKGDIPEGYSVSREKKERFSLILESASTNQTSMYLCASSPGGAETQYFGPGTRLLVL.